The rows below give T cell receptor beta chains drawn from one sample of a study of blood T cell repertoires in COVID-19. The assay was immunoSEQ multiplex PCR, and TCRdb's table has in-frame clones only and misses some. Here the sample spans approximately 180,000 clones, roughly nine tenths being singletons. Sequenced input: PBMCs or T cells enriched from blood (not recorded which). These receptors were obtained from a woman between 35 and 50 years old with acute COVID-19. CDR3s include the opening cysteine and the closing phenylalanine or tryptophan. The order of the fields is V gene, J gene, CDR3 protein.

>TRBV7-2|TRBJ2-7
CASTTSGAYSYEQYF
>TRBV4-2|TRBJ1-6
CASSQDRGDNSPLHF
>TRBV27|TRBJ2-1
CASSLGLADEQFF
>TRBV25-1|TRBJ1-4
CASSEHRGRHEKLFF
>TRBV27|TRBJ2-2
CASIRDSDRLNTGELFF
>TRBV29-1|TRBJ2-3
CSVEELRLQDTQYF
>TRBV5-6|TRBJ2-3
CASSRQGPDTQYF
>TRBV5-1|TRBJ2-2
CASSLGRGISNTGELFF
>TRBV6-1|TRBJ1-5
CASSETGYQPQHF
>TRBV12-5|TRBJ2-6
CASGLARGGQGNSGANVLTF
>TRBV6-4|TRBJ1-4
CASGTGTYNEKLFF
>TRBV3-1/TRBV3-2|TRBJ1-6
CASSLRPISGSYNSPLHF
>TRBV19|TRBJ1-2
CASNKSGQGGYGYTF
>TRBV12-5|TRBJ1-5
CASGLGQGYQPQHF
>TRBV14|TRBJ1-1
CASSPRGFLNTEAFF
>TRBV12-5|TRBJ2-7
CASGLRGGGRNEQYF
>TRBV5-1|TRBJ1-1
CASSLVLGERAEAFF
>TRBV30|TRBJ1-6
CAWSVNRGMNNSPLHF
>TRBV2|TRBJ2-3
CASRGLEGDTQYF
>TRBV19|TRBJ2-1
CASSWGQGGEQFF
>TRBV7-2|TRBJ2-5
CASKGGRAVVTQYF
>TRBV6-5|TRBJ2-1
CASSSTSGGANEQFF
>TRBV5-1|TRBJ1-2
CASSYRGGYTF
>TRBV19|TRBJ1-5
CASSMRDTNQPQHF
>TRBV6-6|TRBJ2-5
CASSYGGTVYQETQYF
>TRBV7-7|TRBJ2-5
CASSLVPEETQYF
>TRBV25-1|TRBJ2-7
CASSRLLDPGAYEQYF
>TRBV27|TRBJ1-2
CASSRTGYNYGYTF
>TRBV29-1|TRBJ1-4
CSGTGEANEKLFF
>TRBV7-9|TRBJ2-1
CASGDYSGASYNEQFF
>TRBV4-1|TRBJ1-5
CASSQEGTGDNQPQHF
>TRBV14|TRBJ2-2
CASSLLAGGAGELFF
>TRBV29-1|TRBJ1-1
CSGGTVMNTEAFF
>TRBV5-1|TRBJ2-2
CASSLAQGANTGELFF
>TRBV2|TRBJ2-2
CASSEARWASGGRTGELFF
>TRBV2|TRBJ1-3
CASKDRTAGNTIYF
>TRBV7-2|TRBJ1-3
CASSPLSLGNTIYF
>TRBV7-3|TRBJ2-1
CASSLRGEVTYNEQFF
>TRBV2|TRBJ2-3
CASSGTGTKRTDTQYF
>TRBV3-1/TRBV3-2|TRBJ2-2
CASSQGLALTGELFF
>TRBV5-6|TRBJ1-6
CASSFGQSSYNSPLHF
>TRBV3-1/TRBV3-2|TRBJ2-7
CASSRGVEQYF
>TRBV4-1|TRBJ1-5
CASSQGPGENQPQHF
>TRBV20-1|TRBJ2-3
CSASGTGLAGVGLDTQYF
>TRBV15|TRBJ2-3
CATSRPGQGDTDTQYF
>TRBV7-6|TRBJ2-2
CASSGLLAGGPTGELFF
>TRBV11-2|TRBJ1-1
CASSLAETSNTEAFF
>TRBV19|TRBJ2-3
CASSMSEQGARQYF
>TRBV5-1|TRBJ2-3
CASSQNVLAGSTDTQYF
>TRBV7-9|TRBJ2-2
CASSPRTGELFF
>TRBV3-1/TRBV3-2|TRBJ2-3
CASSHPEGRGAAADTQYF
>TRBV30|TRBJ2-5
CAWSVPPGGRAGETQYF
>TRBV7-2|TRBJ2-7
CASSSYRGVNEQYF
>TRBV4-1|TRBJ1-1
CASSQETGNTTEAFF
>TRBV30|TRBJ1-1
CAWDGTGSGNTEAFF
>TRBV6-5|TRBJ2-1
CASRGLAGVNEQFF
>TRBV11-2|TRBJ2-5
CASRPGQGVRETQYF
>TRBV6-1|TRBJ2-3
CASSEIQGGPGGTQYF